This TCR beta chain was observed in a study of blood T cell repertoires in COVID-19 (dated by TCRdb to the early 2020s). About the study as a whole: Collaborator samples came from the United States, Italy and Spain and covered acute and convalescent phases of COVID-19. The prospective study material was composed of cDNA or gDNA derived from T cells, B-cell-depleted T cells, or PBMCs. Deeply sampled blood TCRbeta repertoires from subjects exposed to, actively infected with, or recovered from COVID-19 were included in the dataset. The repertoires were made available in a free public database intended to serve as a resource for research on the immune response to SARS-CoV-2. The samples were drawn from two sources: the first 160 participants of the ongoing ImmuneRACE study, and 1,200 or so subjects contributed by 6 global collaborators. Nearly every sample came with metadata listing a de-identified subject ID, COVID-19 status, age in years and sex. Where available, HLA class I and class II types were obtained from metadata supplied by the sample provider rather than from assay-based typing. Results and caveats for the whole study, not just this receptor: The quantity of clinical and demographic metadata differed by source and by participant and was supplied without curation.

Participants in the prospective study were aged roughly 18 to 89 years, lived in 20 to 30 United States geographic areas, and enrolled through a virtual design. In the prospective study, participants were assigned to cohorts based on the clinical history participants reported in a screening survey and a study questionnaire. In the prospective study, whole blood, serum and a nasopharyngeal or oropharyngeal swab were collected from each participant by mobile phlebotomists. Over a roughly 2-month period, participants in the prospective study had the option of providing additional blood draws and questionnaires. Prospective study blood samples were shipped either frozen or at room temperature before DNA extraction. Points on this clone: The clone's antigen remains unknown. Per-nucleotide qualities are absent, and no much larger clonotype sits a single base away.

Sequences MNHEY (CDR1) and SMNVEV (CDR2) are obtained from the germline V gene (reference sequence). V has 4 bases trimmed and J has 2 bases trimmed; junction bases matching no gene number 4. Spanning cysteine to phenylalanine, the CDR3 consists of 14 amino acids. The only DNA kept is the CDR3, 42 bases in frame from the first base. TCRbeta CDR3 regions were amplified from genomic DNA using the immunoSEQ Assay, a bias-controlled multiplex PCR. Under the source paper's analysis protocol: The number of nucleated cells in each sample was estimated by amplification of reference gene primers within the assay. To quantify the absolute abundance of each unique TCRbeta CDR3 rearrangement, sequence reads were collapsed and filtered. For each sample, productive Simpson clonality was calculated by taking the square root of Simpson's diversity index across productive rearrangements. The table comes from immuneACCESS by way of TCRdb, which keeps in-frame sequences with V and J called. Part of the clones is missing from these tables; in studies checked, under half for an unresolved V gene and the rest for unknown reasons. The V and J calls and clone size come from that table; D and trimming were worked out from the DNA. The sample contains just over 300,000 clones, 90% of them found a single time. In total, the top ten clones hold 3.5% to 4.5% of the sample.

This chain joins TRBV27 to TRBJ1-2; 7 bases in the middle match TRBD1. The sample taken for sequencing was PBMCs or T cells enriched from blood (not recorded which). This receptor was identified in a young woman with acute COVID-19. The CDR3 region has the sequence CASSSRGQNYGYTF. The sequenced DNA is TGTGCCAGCAGTTCCAGGGGACAGAACTATGGCTACACCTTC.